The source of this T cell receptor beta chain is a study of OX40 agonist ivuxolimab in advanced cancers. The overall study: Cancers in dose escalation were hepatocellular, melanoma, renal cell and head and neck.

Assay: immunoSEQ multiplex PCR; the TCRdb copy retains only in-frame clones and omits some. The sample lists about 62,000 clones, 85% occurring once. Autoimmune disease history or systemic immunosuppression excluded patients. This sample comprised CD4+ or CD8+ T cells sorted from blood, obtained in a trial of the OX40 agonist ivuxolimab. The TCR originated in an adult with an advanced solid tumor such as melanoma, head and neck, liver or kidney cancer.

CDR3 residues: CASRQFNYGYTF. The DNA of the CDR3 is TGTGCCAGCCGACAGTTCAACTATGGCTACACCTTC. This rearrangement joins TRBV28 to TRBJ1-2; the D gene is possibly TRBD1 (5 bases). The ends were cut back, 8 bases at V and 2 bases at J, with 9 bases in the middle. CDR3 length: 12 residues. Germline loops: CDR1 MDHEN, CDR2 SYDVKM.